Detailed here is one T cell receptor beta chain. Its antigen is not known. These data originate in a study of CD8 T cells in Susac syndrome. The overall study: Patients with Susac syndrome were therapy-naive, on corticosteroids, or on intravenous immunoglobulin alone at blood draw. Study results and caveats: Total CD8+ and CD8+ TEMRA repertoires contained around 15 and five Susac-specific public clones, respectively.

Bulk CD8+ and CD4+ cells came from magnetic negative isolation; CD8+ TEMRA by FACS. Germline V gene data show CDR1 as MNHEY and CDR2 as SMNVEV (reference sequence). The CDR3 is 15 residues long. V lost 1 base and J lost 11, with 15 bases in between. Reverse transcription used about 0.45 to 1 ug RNA and random hexamers. With immunoSEQ multiplex PCR, TCR beta CDR3 was amplified across 54 Vbeta and 13 Jbeta. TCRdb independently ran MiXCR on the immunoSEQ multiplex PCR reads; one entry per CDR3 protein. The sample yields 130,000 or so distinct CDR3 sequences, 85% to 95% seen once. J is TRBJ1-6 and V is TRBV27, with D unresolved. The receptor was derived from a human donor with Susac syndrome. The sequencing sample was made of CD8+ T cells from PBMCs. CDR3 residues: CASSLFPDRGAPLHF. CDR3 DNA: TGTGCCAGCAGTTTATTCCCCGACCGCGGGGCACCCCTCCACTTT.